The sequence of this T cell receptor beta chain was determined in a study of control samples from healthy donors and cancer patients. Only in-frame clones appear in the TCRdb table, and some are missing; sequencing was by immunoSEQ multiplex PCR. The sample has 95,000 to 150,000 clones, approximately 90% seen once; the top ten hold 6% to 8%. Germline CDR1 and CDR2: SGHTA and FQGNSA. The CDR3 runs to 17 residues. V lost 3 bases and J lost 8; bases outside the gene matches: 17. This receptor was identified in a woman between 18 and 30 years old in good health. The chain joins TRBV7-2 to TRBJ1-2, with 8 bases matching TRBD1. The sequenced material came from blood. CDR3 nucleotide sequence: TGTGCCAGCAGCTTCTCTACAGGACAGGGATATACGTCCGGCTACACCTTC. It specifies CASSFSTGQGYTSGYTF.